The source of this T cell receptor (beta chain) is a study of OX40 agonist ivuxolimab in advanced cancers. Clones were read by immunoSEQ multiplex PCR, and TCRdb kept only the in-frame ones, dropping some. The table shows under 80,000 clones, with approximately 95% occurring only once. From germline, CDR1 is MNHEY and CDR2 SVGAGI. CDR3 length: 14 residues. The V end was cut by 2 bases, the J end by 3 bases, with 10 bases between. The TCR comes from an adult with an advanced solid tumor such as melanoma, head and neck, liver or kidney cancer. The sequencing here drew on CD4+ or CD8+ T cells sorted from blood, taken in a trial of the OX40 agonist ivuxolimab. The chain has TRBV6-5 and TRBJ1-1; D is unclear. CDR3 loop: CASSYGDGYTEAFF. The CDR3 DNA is TGTGCCAGCAGTTACGGCGACGGGTACACTGAAGCTTTCTTT.